Below are 17 T cell receptor beta chains sequenced from a single sample in a study of cytomegalovirus exposure and HLA in healthy donors. The PCR had 60 Vbeta and 13 Jbeta primers. Data came from immunoSEQ multiplex PCR; TCRdb stores just in-frame clones and leaves some out. The sample shows 150,000 to 200,000 clones, roughly 88% of them seen only once. Specimen: PBMCs. These receptors were taken from a girl aged 2-9 years in good health and CMV-seropositive.

The genes are TRBV11-3 and TRBJ2-7; 8 bases are shared with TRBD2. Looked up from germline, CDR1 is SGHNT and CDR2 is YENEEA. The CDR3 loop spans 10 amino acids. V shed 11 bases and J 6 bases; nucleotides not matched to a gene: 3. This chain's CDR3 is CASGGGEQYF. The CDR3, as DNA: TGTGCCTCCGGGGGGGGCGAGCAGTACTTC.

A few counts support this clone. The chain has TRBV4-1 and TRBJ1-2, with 7 bases identical to TRBD1. Germline V gene lookup returns CDR1 MGHRA and CDR2 YSYEKL. The J segment lost 5 bases and the V segment lost 4 bases, leaving 4 bases of the junction unmatched. This CDR3 comprises 13 residues. CDR3 region: CASSPGQHYGYTF. The CDR3 DNA is TGCGCCAGCAGCCCGGGACAGCATTATGGCTACACCTTC.

The chain joins TRBV7-2 to TRBJ1-1; 7 bases align to TRBD1. Germline V gives CDR1 SGHTA, CDR2 FQGNSA. The CDR3 covers 15 residues. The V segment lost 4 bases and the J segment 1 base; nucleotides outside the gene matches: 6. CDR3 protein: CASSSSGTENTEAFF. The CDR3 nucleotides read TGTGCCAGCAGCTCCTCCGGGACAGAGAACACTGAAGCTTTCTTT.

The chain carries TRBV5-1 and TRBJ1-2, with 8 bases aligning to TRBD1. Germline CDR1 and CDR2: SGHRS and YFSETQ. With 3 bases clipped from V and 2 bases from J, the junction kept 6 bases outside the gene matches. This CDR3 contains 15 residues. The CDR3 region is CASSSTGEVNYGYTF. CDR3 sequence (DNA): TGCGCCAGCAGCTCGACAGGGGAGGTAAACTATGGCTACACCTTC.

The rearrangement links TRBV7-6 to TRBJ2-1, with D perhaps matching TRBD2 (7 bases). The length of the CDR3 is 20 residues. The germline V and J ends were trimmed by 1 base and 5 bases, with 27 bases remaining between them. Germline CDR1 is SGHVS and CDR2 is FNYEAQ. CDR3 coding DNA: TGTGCCAGCAGCTTAGTAGCTTTTGACTATGTAGGGGGGGCCAACAATGAGCAGTTCTTC. It yields the protein CASSLVAFDYVGGANNEQFF.

Here the CDR3 reads CASSLRRTTARGQLGGYTF. Written as DNA, the CDR3 is TGCGCCAGCAGCCTAAGACGAACCACCGCCCGTGGACAACTCGGAGGCTACACCTTC. The chain combines TRBV4-1 with TRBJ1-2, with D tentatively TRBD1 (5 bases). CDR3 length: 19 residues. Germline-derived CDR1 and CDR2 are MGHRA and YSYEKL. Trimming took 4 bases from V and 8 from J, leaving 32 bases between them.

This chain connects TRBV27 to TRBJ2-2; 8 positions agree with TRBD1. The V segment lost 5 bases and the J segment 4 bases; nucleotides outside the gene matches: 12. Germline CDR1 and CDR2: MNHEY and SMNVEV (reference sequence). There are 17 residues in the CDR3. CDR3 amino acids: CASSRRLVTGGTGELFF. The CDR3 DNA sequence: TGTGCCAGCAGTCGGAGACTCGTCACAGGGGGCACCGGGGAGCTGTTTTTT.

This clone was counted once. The chain joins TRBV5-1 to TRBJ1-6, with D unresolved. Germline V gives CDR1 SGHRS, CDR2 YFSETQ. The CDR3 runs to 15 residues. V gave up 0 bases and J gave up 8 bases, with 12 bases separating them. This CDR3 is CASSLVGGPYSPLHF. Here the CDR3 DNA reads TGCGCCAGCAGCTTGGTAGGAGGCCCCTATTCACCCCTCCACTTT.

This rearrangement joins TRBV7-2 to TRBJ1-2, with 9 bases fitting TRBD1. Germline CDR1 is SGHTA and CDR2 is FQGNSA. V trimming: 0 bases; J trimming: 4 bases; junction bases outside the gene matches: 6. CDR3 length equals 16 residues. In nucleotides, the CDR3 is TGTGCCAGCAGCTTAGCGGGGGGACAGGGAATCTATGGCTACACCTTC. This codes for CASSLAGGQGIYGYTF.

This clone has more than one count but fewer than ten. V is TRBV6-6 and J is TRBJ1-4; 7 nucleotides match TRBD1. Trimming at V came to 6 bases and at J to 2 bases, leaving 6 bases not matched to a gene. The CDR3 is 15 residues long. Germline V gene sequence: CDR1 MNHNY, CDR2 SVGAGI (reference sequence). This chain's CDR3 is CASRPQDRTNEKLFF. The CDR3 bases are TGTGCCAGCAGGCCACAGGACAGGACTAATGAAAAACTGTTTTTT.

CDR3 sequence (DNA): TGTGCCAGCAGTTACATGGGACAGTCTTACAATGAGCAGTTCTTC. Its translation: CASSYMGQSYNEQFF. This rearrangement joins TRBV6-5 to TRBJ2-1, with TRBD1 matching 7 bases. The CDR3 spans 15 residues. After removal of 2 bases from V and 4 bases from J, the junction contained 5 bases not matched to a gene. The germline gives CDR1 MNHEY, CDR2 SVGAGI.

This rearrangement joins TRBV6-4 to TRBJ2-3; 13 nucleotides agree with TRBD2. The CDR3 is made up of 15 amino acids. With V trimmed by 4 bases and J by 4 bases, 2 bases remained unmatched. Looked up from germline, CDR1 is MRHNA and CDR2 is SNTAGT. The CDR3 here is CASSGLAGGPDTQYF. The DNA for the CDR3 is TGTGCCAGCAGTGGACTAGCGGGAGGCCCAGATACGCAGTATTTT.

The genes are TRBV5-1 and TRBJ2-5; TRBD2 agrees at 8 bases. The J call may be in error: the DNA end matches TRBJ2-7 better. Germline CDR1 and CDR2: SGHRS and YFSETQ. This CDR3 region has 15 residues. The chain's CDR3 is CASSEVAGGLYEQYF. CDR3 coding DNA: TGCGCCAGCAGCGAGGTGGCGGGGGGACTCTACGAGCAGTACTTC.

The chain recombines TRBV5-1 with TRBJ2-3; 8 positions agree with TRBD2. This CDR3 region has 15 residues. CDR1 is SGHRS and CDR2 is YFSETQ in the germline V gene. Germline trimming cut 2 bases from V and 3 bases from J; bases unmatched to any gene: 5. The CDR3 protein is CASSFYSGSTDTQYF. The CDR3 bases are TGCGCCAGCAGCTTTTACAGCGGGAGTACAGATACGCAGTATTTT.

The chain uses TRBV30 and TRBJ2-1; weak D call: TRBD2 (5 bases). V was cut by 4 bases and J by 7 bases, with 17 bases left in between. Germline V lookup: CDR1 GTSNPN, CDR2 SVGIG (reference sequence). This CDR3 has 14 residues. The CDR3 loop is CAWTGLTTGNEQFF. DNA of the CDR3: TGTGCCTGGACCGGACTCACTACGGGGAATGAGCAGTTCTTC.

The table lists this clone with a count of one. The chain joins TRBV6-5 to TRBJ1-5; unclear D gene. The germline CDR1 and CDR2 sequences are MNHEY and SVGAGI. V lost 7 bases and J 3 bases, leaving 16 bases between the germline ends. This CDR3 region has 15 residues. The CDR3 loop is CASNKVRPNNQPQHF. Here the CDR3 DNA reads TGTGCCAGCAATAAGGTCAGGCCTAACAATCAGCCCCAGCATTTT.

The chain carries TRBV4-2 and TRBJ1-4; possible D gene TRBD1, 5 bases. With 3 bases removed from V and 7 bases from J, the gap between germline ends came to 12 bases. This CDR3 contains 14 residues. Per germline, CDR1 LGHNA and CDR2 YNFKEQ. This CDR3 is CASSQTPGGEKLFF. CDR3 DNA sequence: TGTGCCAGCAGCCAGACCCCCGGGGGTGAAAAACTGTTTTTT.